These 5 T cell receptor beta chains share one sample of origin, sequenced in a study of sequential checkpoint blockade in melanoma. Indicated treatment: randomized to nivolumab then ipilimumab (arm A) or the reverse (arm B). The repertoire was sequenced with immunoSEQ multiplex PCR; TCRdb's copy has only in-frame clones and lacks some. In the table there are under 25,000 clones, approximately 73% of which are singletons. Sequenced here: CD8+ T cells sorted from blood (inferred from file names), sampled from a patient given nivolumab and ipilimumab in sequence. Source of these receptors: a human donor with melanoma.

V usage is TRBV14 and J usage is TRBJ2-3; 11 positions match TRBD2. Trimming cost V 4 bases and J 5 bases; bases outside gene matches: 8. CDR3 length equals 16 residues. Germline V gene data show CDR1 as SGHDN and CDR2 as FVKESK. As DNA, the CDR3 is TGTGCCAGCAGCCTTTGGACTAGCGGGTCCTTAGATACGCAGTATTTT. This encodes CASSLWTSGSLDTQYF.

CDR3 in amino acids: CASSLRDTSNRVEPLHF. Here the CDR3 DNA reads TGTGCCAGCAGCTTACGCGACACATCCAACAGGGTGGAGCCCCTCCACTTT. This chain connects TRBV7-2 to TRBJ1-6; possible D gene TRBD1, 6 bases. In germline, CDR1 is SGHTA, CDR2 FQGNSA. The ends were cut back, 2 bases at V and 13 bases at J, with 24 bases in the middle. This CDR3 is 17 amino acids long.

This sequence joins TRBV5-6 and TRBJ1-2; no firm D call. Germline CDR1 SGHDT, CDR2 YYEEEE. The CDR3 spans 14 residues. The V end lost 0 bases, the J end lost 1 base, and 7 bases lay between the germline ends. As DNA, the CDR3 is TGTGCCAGCAGCTTGGTTGCGGGTAACTATGGCTACACCTTC. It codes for CASSLVAGNYGYTF.

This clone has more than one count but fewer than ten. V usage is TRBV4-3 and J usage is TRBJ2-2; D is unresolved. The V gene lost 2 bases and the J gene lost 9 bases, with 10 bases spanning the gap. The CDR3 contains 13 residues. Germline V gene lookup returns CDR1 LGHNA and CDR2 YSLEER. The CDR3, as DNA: TGCGCCAGCAGCCAAACCCGCGTCCGGGAGCTGTTTTTT. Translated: CASSQTRVRELFF.

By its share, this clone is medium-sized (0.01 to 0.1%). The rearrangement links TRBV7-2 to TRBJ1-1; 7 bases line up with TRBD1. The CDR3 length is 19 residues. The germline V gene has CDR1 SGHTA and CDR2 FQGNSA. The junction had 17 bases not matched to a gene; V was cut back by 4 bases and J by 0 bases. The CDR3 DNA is TGTGCCAGCAGCTCCTTCGGATCTTACCTTGGGACAGTGAACACTGAAGCTTTCTTT. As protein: CASSSFGSYLGTVNTEAFF.